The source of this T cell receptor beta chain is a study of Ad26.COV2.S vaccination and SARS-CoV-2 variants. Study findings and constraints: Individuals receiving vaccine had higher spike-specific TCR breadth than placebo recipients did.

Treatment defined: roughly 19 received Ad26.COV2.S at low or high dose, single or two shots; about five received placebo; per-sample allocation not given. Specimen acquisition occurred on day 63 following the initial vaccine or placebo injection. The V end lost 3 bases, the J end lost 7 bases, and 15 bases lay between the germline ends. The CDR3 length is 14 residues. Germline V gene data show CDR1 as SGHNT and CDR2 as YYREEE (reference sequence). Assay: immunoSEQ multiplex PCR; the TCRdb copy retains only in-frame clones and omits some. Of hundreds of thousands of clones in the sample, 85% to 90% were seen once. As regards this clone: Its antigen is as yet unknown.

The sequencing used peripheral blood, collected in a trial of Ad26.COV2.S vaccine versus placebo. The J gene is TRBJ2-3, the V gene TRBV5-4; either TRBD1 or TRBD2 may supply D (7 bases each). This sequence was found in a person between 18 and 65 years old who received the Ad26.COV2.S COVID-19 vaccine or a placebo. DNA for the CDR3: TGTGCCAGCAGCTCGCACAGGGGAGGGAATACGCAGTATTTT. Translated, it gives CASSSHRGGNTQYF.